What follows is one T cell receptor beta chain and its context. The antigen is undetermined. With 5 bases removed from V and 0 bases from J, the gap between germline ends came to 13 bases. The CDR3 has 15 amino acids. Germline CDR1 is SGHVS and CDR2 is FQNEAQ. This sample is part of a study of T cells after yellow fever vaccination. Looking at the study overall: SMART-Seq v4 Ultra Low Input handled preparation of low-cell-number fractions. Study-level points and caveats: Clones that expanded after primary vaccination mostly reappeared after the booster (just over 95% CD4, around 87% CD8). Relatively few clonotypes were ones that appeared in both CD4 and CD8 compartments. Peaking faster, on day 5 versus 15, the secondary response was nonetheless weaker.

MiXCR was run by TCRdb on the 5' RACE reads, yielding one entry per CDR3 protein. The profile covers approximately 300,000 distinct CDR3 sequences, with approximately 9% appearing a single time and approximately 19% taken by the ten largest. The clonotype originates from a man younger than 35 who received the YFV17D yellow fever vaccine. This chain links TRBV7-8 with TRBJ1-1; no clear D gene. The specimen comprised PBMCs, sampled on the day of the first yellow fever vaccination. The CDR3 here is CASSIGQVLNTEAFF. The CDR3 DNA sequence: TGTGCCAGCAGCATAGGGCAGGTTTTGAACACTGAAGCTTTCTTT.